The 24 T cell receptor beta chains in this list originate from one sample, sequenced in a study of cytomegalovirus exposure and HLA in healthy donors (dated by TCRdb to 2016 to 2017). The library relied on the immunoSEQ multiplex PCR assay. For the multiplex PCR, a mixture combining 60 forward primers for TCR Vbeta segments and 13 reverse primers for TCR Jbeta segments was used. As stored in TCRdb, this immuneACCESS dataset retains in-frame rearrangements with V and J assigned. A fraction of the clones does not appear; measured against another copy, unresolved V genes explain less than half of the discrepancy, and the remainder lacks a known reason. This sample lists some 120,000 clones; about four fifths were detected once. The ten largest clones add up to roughly 2.2% of the sample. The source material was PBMCs. These receptors originate from a middle-aged woman in good health and CMV-seronegative.

The rearrangement links TRBV29-1 to TRBJ2-7; 9 positions agree with TRBD1. Germline V CDR1 and CDR2: SQVTM, ANQGSEA. This CDR3 region has 12 residues. V was clipped by 3 bases and J by 4 bases; unmatched bases: 1. The CDR3 here is CSVEGQGYEQYF. The CDR3 DNA sequence: TGCAGCGTTGAGGGACAGGGTTACGAGCAGTACTTC.

V and J are TRBV5-1 and TRBJ2-7; D might be TRBD2 (7 bases). Germline CDR1 and CDR2: SGHRS and YFSETQ. The CDR3 has 15 amino acids. Trimming stripped 6 bases from V and 3 bases from J, with 19 bases between. In DNA form, the CDR3 reads TGCGCCAGCATGCGGGAGACAGGACGGAACTACGAGCAGTACTTC. This codes for CASMRETGRNYEQYF.

The V call is TRBV7-2, the J call TRBJ2-5; 7 nucleotides agree with TRBD1. Germline trimming cut 1 base from V and 1 base from J; bases unmatched to any gene: 6. The CDR3 loop spans 16 amino acids. The germline V gene encodes CDR1 SGHTA and CDR2 FQGNSA. In DNA, the CDR3 is TGTGCCAGCAGCTTAGTAGGGACAGTCCTCCAAGAGACCCAGTACTTC. This encodes CASSLVGTVLQETQYF.

This clone was picked up a small number of times. The rearrangement joins TRBV7-9 to TRBJ1-1; TRBD1 matches at 9 bases. Trimming cost V 3 bases and J 0 bases; bases outside gene matches: 8. This CDR3 contains 17 residues. Germline CDR1 is SEHNR and CDR2 is FQNEAQ (reference sequence). Here the CDR3 DNA reads TGTGCCAGCAGCTTCCCGACAGGGGGGATAATGAACACTGAAGCTTTCTTT. It encodes CASSFPTGGIMNTEAFF.

CDR3 DNA sequence: TGTGCCAGCAGCTTGGTCGGCGGGGGTCCTTCACCCCTCCACTTT. It specifies CASSLVGGGPSPLHF. The chain has TRBV5-6 and TRBJ1-6; perhaps TRBD1 as D (5 bases). CDR1 is SGHDT and CDR2 is YYEEEE in the germline V gene. This CDR3 comprises 15 residues. The V gene lost 0 bases and the J gene lost 9 bases, with 13 bases spanning the gap.

This chain joins TRBV10-2 and TRBJ1-5; D possibly corresponds to TRBD1 (6 bases). The V and J ends lost 4 bases and 5 bases respectively, with 6 bases between them. This CDR3 comprises 12 residues. In germline, CDR1 is WSHSY, CDR2 SAAADI. CDR3 sequence reads: CASSAGDQPQHF. CDR3 sequence (DNA): TGCGCCAGCAGTGCAGGGGATCAGCCCCAGCATTTT.

CDR3 coding DNA: TGTGCCAGTGGGACTAGCGGGGGCCCAGAGACCCAGTACTTC. It is translated as CASGTSGGPETQYF. The J gene is TRBJ2-5, the V gene TRBV19, with TRBD2 identical over 14 bases. Germline loops: CDR1 LNHDA, CDR2 SQIVND (reference sequence). The trim removed 8 bases at V and 4 bases at J, leaving 3 bases unmatched. This CDR3 is 14 amino acids long.

This CDR3 reads CSVPRPGVGYSEAFF. The CDR3 coding sequence is TGCAGCGTCCCGAGACCCGGGGTCGGGTATTCTGAAGCTTTCTTT. The rearrangement joins TRBV29-1 to TRBJ1-1; the D is unclear. The CDR3 loop spans 15 amino acids. With 6 bases removed from V and 6 bases from J, the gap between germline ends came to 23 bases. CDR1 is SQVTM and CDR2 is ANQGSEA in the germline V gene.

This chain links TRBV18 with TRBJ1-1, with 7 bases identical to TRBD1. CDR1 KGHSH and CDR2 LQKENI come from the germline V gene. The CDR3 totals 14 residues. The junction had 5 bases not matched to a gene; V was cut back by 3 bases and J by 4 bases. The CDR3 bases are TGTGCCAGCTCACCCCAGGGGGTAAGCACTGAAGCTTTCTTT. It encodes CASSPQGVSTEAFF.

Only one count was recorded for this clone. The chain uses TRBV11-2 and TRBJ2-1; no clear D. The CDR3 has 12 residues. Germline CDR1 reads SGHAT; CDR2 reads FQNNGV. The V end lost 6 bases, the J end lost 6 bases, and 9 bases lay between the germline ends. CDR3 loop: CASRSMSNEQFF. The CDR3 DNA follows: TGTGCCAGCAGGTCAATGTCCAATGAGCAGTTCTTC. Using reference TRBV11-2 and TRBJ2-1 for the parts outside the CDR3, the full variable domain is EAGVAQSPRYKIIEKRQSVAFWCNPISGHATLYWYQQILGQGPKLLIQFQNNGVVDDSQLPKDRFSAERLKGVDSTLKIQPAKLEDSAVYLCASRSMSNEQFFGPGTRLTVL.

This clone was seen more than once but under ten times. The germline gene is not matched at one end of the junction; a read error may be the cause. The gene calls are TRBV6-6 and TRBJ1-1; D unresolved. The germline gives CDR1 MNHNY, CDR2 SVGAGI (reference sequence). The CDR3 spans 11 residues. The CDR3 loop reads CASSYTTGSSF. The CDR3 DNA reads TGTGCCAGCAGTTACACGACCGGGTCTTCCTTT.

The chain recombines TRBV11-2 with TRBJ1-3, with D possibly being TRBD1 (6 bases). Germline V CDR1 and CDR2: SGHAT, FQNNGV. This CDR3 has 14 residues. Trimming cost V 8 bases and J 3 bases, with 14 bases left between them. DNA for the CDR3: TGTGCCAGCCTCTCTGGACAGATTGGAAACACCATATATTTT. As protein: CASLSGQIGNTIYF.

The rearrangement uses TRBV5-5 and TRBJ2-1; 8 bases align to TRBD1. Trimming removed 0 bases from V and 3 bases from J; junction bases left unmatched: 5. CDR3 length: 16 amino acids. Germline-derived CDR1 and CDR2 are SGHKS and YYEKEE (reference sequence). CDR3 DNA sequence: TGTGCCAGCAGCTTGGGGCCGGGACAGGTCTACAATGAGCAGTTCTTC. It specifies CASSLGPGQVYNEQFF.

The V gene is TRBV9, the J gene TRBJ1-1, with D tentatively TRBD1 (5 bases). The CDR3 totals 14 residues. The germline gives CDR1 SGDLS, CDR2 YYNGEE. V lost 1 base and J lost 4, with 11 bases in between. CDR3 in DNA: TGTGCCAGCAGCGTACGCCCGGGGGTCACTGAAGCTTTCTTT. This codes for CASSVRPGVTEAFF.

V and J are TRBV27 and TRBJ1-1; D uncertain. Trimming left V 7 bases short and J 4 bases short, with 22 bases between. Germline V gene lookup returns CDR1 MNHEY and CDR2 SMNVEV (reference sequence). CDR3 length: 16 amino acids. CDR3 DNA: TGTGCCAGCACTCCCCGACGGGTAGCCTCACCCACTGAAGCTTTCTTT. This translates into CASTPRRVASPTEAFF.

The chain is built from TRBV5-4 and TRBJ2-3; 10 positions agree with TRBD2. Germline V lookup: CDR1 SGHNT, CDR2 YYREEE (reference sequence). V shed 0 bases and J 2 bases; nucleotides not matched to a gene: 6. The CDR3 extends over 17 amino acids. CDR3 amino acids: CASSLELAGGITDTQYF. For the CDR3, the DNA is TGTGCCAGCAGCTTGGAGTTAGCGGGGGGAATCACAGATACGCAGTATTTT.

The CDR3 coding sequence is TGTGCCAGCAGCACCTGGGACAGGGAAAAAGAGACCCAGTACTTC. Its protein product is CASSTWDREKETQYF. The chain couples TRBV7-9 to TRBJ2-5; TRBD1 matches at 9 bases. The ends lost 5 bases at V and 3 bases at J; junction bases unmatched: 7. This CDR3 contains 15 residues. CDR1 is SEHNR and CDR2 is FQNEAQ in the germline V gene (reference sequence).

This clone was counted only a few times. The chain couples TRBV6-6 to TRBJ1-5, with no clear D. The germline gives CDR1 MNHNY, CDR2 SVGAGI (reference sequence). The CDR3 runs to 15 residues. The V end lost 5 bases, the J end lost 7 bases, and 18 bases lay between the germline ends. This chain's CDR3 is CASSPEVRRGQPQHF. Here the CDR3 DNA reads TGTGCCAGCAGTCCGGAGGTTCGAAGAGGCCAGCCCCAGCATTTT.

This chain connects TRBV7-2 to TRBJ1-1; 9 bases are shared with TRBD1. The ends lost 0 bases at V and 9 bases at J; junction bases unmatched: 5. Looked up from germline, CDR1 is SGHTA and CDR2 is FQGNSA. The length of the CDR3 is 14 residues. CDR3 sequence: CASSLAGTGRQAFF. In DNA, the CDR3 is TGTGCCAGCAGCTTAGCGGGGACAGGGAGACAAGCTTTCTTT. Full variable domain (remainder filled in from reference TRBV7-2 and TRBJ1-1): GAGVSQSPSNKVTEKGKDVELRCDPISGHTALYWYRQSLGQGLEFLIYFQGNSAPDKSGLPSDRFSAERTGGSVSTLTIQRTQQEDSAVYLCASSLAGTGRQAFFGQGTRLTVV.

The V and J genes are TRBV6-5 and TRBJ2-6, with D perhaps matching TRBD1 (6 bases). Trimming pared 6 bases from V and 4 bases from J, leaving 13 bases between. The CDR3 extends over 15 amino acids. Germline values: CDR1 MNHEY, CDR2 SVGAGI. CDR3 in amino acids: CASRQGGSGANVLTF. The DNA of the CDR3 is TGTGCCAGCAGACAAGGGGGTTCCGGGGCCAACGTCCTGACTTTC.

V is TRBV7-9 and J is TRBJ2-1; D might be TRBD2 (6 bases). V was trimmed by 1 base and J by 3 bases, leaving 13 bases between them. The CDR3 has 16 residues. Germline-derived CDR1 and CDR2 are SEHNR and FQNEAQ (reference sequence). CDR3 DNA: TGTGCCAGCAGCTTAGGTGGCGGAGGGAGCTACAATGAGCAGTTCTTC. Translated, it gives CASSLGGGGSYNEQFF.

This rearrangement joins TRBV6-1 to TRBJ2-7, with TRBD2 matching over 9 bases. Unmatched junction bases numbered 8, after V lost 5 bases and J lost 3 bases. The germline CDR1 and CDR2 sequences are MNHNS and SASEGT. The CDR3 spans 15 residues. The CDR3 reads CASSSLAGKIYEQYF. The CDR3 nucleotides read TGTGCCAGCAGTTCTCTAGCGGGAAAGATCTACGAGCAGTACTTC.

The chain is built from TRBV7-8 and TRBJ2-3, with D unresolved. With 5 bases removed from V and 1 base from J, the gap between germline ends came to 16 bases. The CDR3 spans 16 residues. Germline-derived CDR1 and CDR2 are SGHVS and FQNEAQ. The CDR3: CASSRQTRVGTDTQYF. In nucleotides, the CDR3 is TGTGCCAGCAGCCGTCAGACCCGGGTCGGCACAGATACGCAGTATTTT. The complete variable domain, with remaining parts taken from reference TRBV7-8 and TRBJ2-3, reads GAGVSQSPRYKVAKRGQDVALRCDPISGHVSLFWYQQALGQGPEFLTYFQNEAQLDKSGLPSDRFFAERPEGSVSTLKIQRTQQEDSAVYLCASSRQTRVGTDTQYFGPGTRLTVL.

This chain links TRBV29-1 with TRBJ2-2, with 9 bases fitting TRBD1. The CDR3 runs to 16 residues. The J segment lost 3 bases and the V segment lost 4 bases, leaving 9 bases of the junction unmatched. The germline V gene encodes CDR1 SQVTM and CDR2 ANQGSEA. The CDR3 sequence: CSVVASGQGYTGELFF. The CDR3 DNA follows: TGCAGCGTTGTGGCTTCGGGACAGGGTTACACCGGGGAGCTGTTTTTT.